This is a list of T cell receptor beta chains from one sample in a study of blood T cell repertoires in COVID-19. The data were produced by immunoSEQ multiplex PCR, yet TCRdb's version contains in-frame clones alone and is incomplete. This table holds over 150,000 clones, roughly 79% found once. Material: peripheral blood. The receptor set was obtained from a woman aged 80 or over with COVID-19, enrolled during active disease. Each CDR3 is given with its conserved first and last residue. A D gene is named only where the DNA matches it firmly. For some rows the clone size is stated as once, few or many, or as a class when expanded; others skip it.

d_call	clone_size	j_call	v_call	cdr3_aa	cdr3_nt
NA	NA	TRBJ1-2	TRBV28	CASGQGFYGYTF	TGTGCCAGCGGGCAGGGTTTCTATGGCTACACCTTC
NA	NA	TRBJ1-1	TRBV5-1	CASKLTTGLMNTEAFF	TGCGCCAGCAAATTGACGACAGGACTTATGAACACTGAAGCTTTCTTT
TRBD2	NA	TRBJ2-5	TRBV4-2	CASSLRTSGRQETQYF	TGTGCCAGCAGCCTCCGGACTAGCGGGCGTCAAGAGACCCAGTACTTC
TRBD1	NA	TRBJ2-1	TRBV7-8	CASSLERGTGSYNEQFF	TGTGCCAGCAGCTTAGAAAGAGGGACAGGGTCCTACAATGAGCAGTTCTTC
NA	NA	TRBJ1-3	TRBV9	CASSVGRYSGNTIYF	TGTGCCAGCAGCGTAGGCAGGTACTCTGGAAACACCATATATTTT
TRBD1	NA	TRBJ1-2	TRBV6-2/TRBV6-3	CASSYSPGGFYGYTF	TGTGCCAGCAGTTACTCCCCAGGGGGATTCTATGGCTACACCTTC
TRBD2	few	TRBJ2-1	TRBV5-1	CASTSGGTRHNEQFF	TGCGCCAGCACTAGCGGGGGAACCAGACACAATGAGCAGTTCTTC
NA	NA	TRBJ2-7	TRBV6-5	CASRANSGGIYEQYF	TGTGCCAGCAGGGCCAACAGTGGGGGGATCTACGAGCAGTACTTC
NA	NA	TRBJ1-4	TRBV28	CASSHYSEKLFF	TGTGCCAGCAGCCATTACAGCGAAAAACTGTTTTTT
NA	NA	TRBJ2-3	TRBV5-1	CASTSGDTQYF	TGCGCCAGCACTTCCGGGGATACGCAGTATTTT
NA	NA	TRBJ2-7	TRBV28	CASSLLRTGGEQYF	TGTGCCAGCAGCCTACTTCGGACGGGCGGGGAGCAGTACTTC